This note documents a single T cell receptor (beta chain) sequence. This specimen comes from a study of blood T cell repertoires in COVID-19. Across the whole study: Researchers got acute and convalescent COVID-19 samples from the United States, Italy and Spain.

Libraries were prepared by immunoSEQ multiplex PCR; TCRdb keeps only in-frame clonotypes and omits some of them. The sample consists of about 330,000 clones, 70% to 90% of them appearing once. The receptor comes from a woman between 18 and 29 years old who had recovered from COVID-19. Sequencing was carried out using PBMCs or T cells enriched from blood (not recorded which).

The CDR3 coding sequence is TGTGCCAGCAGTGAGGTTGAGGGCACTGAAGCTTTCTTT. This encodes CASSEVEGTEAFF. This rearrangement joins TRBV6-1 to TRBJ1-1; D not resolved. The CDR3 has 13 amino acids. Trimming removed 3 bases at V and 4 bases at J, with 9 bases between. Germline lookup yields CDR1 MNHNS and CDR2 SASEGT.